This T cell receptor beta chain was sequenced during a study of shared clonotypes between healthy human individuals. As defined, naive CD8 cells were CD45RO-negative and positively selected for CCR7, with terminally differentiated effector memory CD45RA+ cells excluded. Libraries were prepared by immunoSEQ multiplex PCR; TCRdb keeps only in-frame clonotypes and omits some of them. The sample carries about 2.2 million clones, 80% to 95% recorded once. V dropped 3 bases and J dropped 2 bases, with 10 bases sitting between them. This CDR3 contains 13 residues. Germline V gives CDR1 SQVTM, CDR2 ANQGSEA. V gene TRBV29-1 combines with J gene TRBJ1-2, with D possibly being TRBD1 (5 bases). Material for sequencing was naive CD8+ T cells from PBMCs. The clonotype was recovered from a man younger than 35 in good health. Some clones in this sample may be carry-over from other donors' samples. The CDR3: CSVDRGRNYGYTF. The DNA of the CDR3 is TGCAGCGTTGATCGGGGACGGAACTATGGCTACACCTTC. The whole variable domain, filled in from reference TRBV29-1 and TRBJ1-2, reads SAVISQKPSRDICQRGTSLTIQCQVDSQVTMMFWYRQQPGQSLTLIATANQGSEATYESGFVIDKFPISRPNLTFSTLTVSNMSPEDSSIYLCSVDRGRNYGYTFGSGTRLTVV.